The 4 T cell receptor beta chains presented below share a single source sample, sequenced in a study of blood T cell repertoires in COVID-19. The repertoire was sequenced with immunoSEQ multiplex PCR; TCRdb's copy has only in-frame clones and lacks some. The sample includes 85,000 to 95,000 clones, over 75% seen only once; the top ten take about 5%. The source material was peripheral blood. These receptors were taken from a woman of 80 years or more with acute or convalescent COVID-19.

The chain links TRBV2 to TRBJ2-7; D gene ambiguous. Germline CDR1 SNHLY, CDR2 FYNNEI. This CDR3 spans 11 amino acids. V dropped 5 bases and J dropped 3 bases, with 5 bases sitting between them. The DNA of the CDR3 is TGTGCCAGCAGTTTCATCTACGAGCAGTACTTC. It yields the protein CASSFIYEQYF.

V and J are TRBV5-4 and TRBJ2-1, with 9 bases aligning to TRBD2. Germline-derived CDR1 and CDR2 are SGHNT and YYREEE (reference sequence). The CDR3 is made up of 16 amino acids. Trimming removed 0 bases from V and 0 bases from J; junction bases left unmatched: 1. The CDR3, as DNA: TGTGCCAGCAGCTTGGGGCGGGGGGGCTCCTACAATGAGCAGTTCTTC. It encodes CASSLGRGGSYNEQFF.

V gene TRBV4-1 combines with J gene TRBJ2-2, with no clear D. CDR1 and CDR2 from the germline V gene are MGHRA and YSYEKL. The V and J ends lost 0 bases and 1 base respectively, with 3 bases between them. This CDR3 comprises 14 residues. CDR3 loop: CASSQDQNTGELFF. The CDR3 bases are TGCGCCAGCAGCCAAGACCAGAACACCGGGGAGCTGTTTTTT.

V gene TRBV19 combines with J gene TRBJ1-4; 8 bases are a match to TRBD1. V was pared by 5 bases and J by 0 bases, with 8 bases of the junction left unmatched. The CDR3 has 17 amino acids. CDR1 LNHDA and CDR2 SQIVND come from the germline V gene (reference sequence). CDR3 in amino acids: CASSVGQGRTTNEKLFF. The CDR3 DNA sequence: TGTGCCAGTAGTGTTGGACAGGGCAGAACAACTAATGAAAAACTGTTTTTT.